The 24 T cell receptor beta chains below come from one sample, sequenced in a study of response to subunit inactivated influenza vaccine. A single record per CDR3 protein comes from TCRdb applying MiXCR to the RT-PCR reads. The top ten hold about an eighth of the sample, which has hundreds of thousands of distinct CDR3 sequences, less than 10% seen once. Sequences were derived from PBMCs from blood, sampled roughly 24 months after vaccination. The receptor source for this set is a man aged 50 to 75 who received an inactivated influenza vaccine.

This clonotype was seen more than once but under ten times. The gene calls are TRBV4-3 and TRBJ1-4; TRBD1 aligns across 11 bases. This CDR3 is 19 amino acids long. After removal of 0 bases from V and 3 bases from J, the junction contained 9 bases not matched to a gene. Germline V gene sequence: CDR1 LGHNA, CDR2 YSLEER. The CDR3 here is CASSQDADRGRRANEKLFF. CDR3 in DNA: TGCGCCAGCAGCCAAGACGCGGACAGGGGGCGCAGGGCTAATGAAAAACTGTTTTTT.

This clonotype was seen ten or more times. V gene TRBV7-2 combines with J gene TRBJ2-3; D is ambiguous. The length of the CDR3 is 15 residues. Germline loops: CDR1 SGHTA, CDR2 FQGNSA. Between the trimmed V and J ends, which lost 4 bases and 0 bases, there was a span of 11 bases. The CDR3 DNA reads TGTGCCAGCAGCTCTAGGGAATCTAGCACAGATACGCAGTATTTT. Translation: CASSSRESSTDTQYF.

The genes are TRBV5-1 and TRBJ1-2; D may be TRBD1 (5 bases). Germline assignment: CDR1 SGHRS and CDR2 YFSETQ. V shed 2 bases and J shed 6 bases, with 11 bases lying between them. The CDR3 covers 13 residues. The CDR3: CASSFETVDGYTF. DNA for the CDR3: TGCGCCAGCAGCTTCGAGACAGTGGATGGCTACACCTTC. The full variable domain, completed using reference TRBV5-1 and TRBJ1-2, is KAGVTQTPRYLIKTRGQQVTLSCSPISGHRSVSWYQQTPGQGLQFLFEYFSETQRNKGNFPGRFSGRQFSNSRSEMNVSTLELGDSALYLCASSFETVDGYTFGSGTRLTVV.

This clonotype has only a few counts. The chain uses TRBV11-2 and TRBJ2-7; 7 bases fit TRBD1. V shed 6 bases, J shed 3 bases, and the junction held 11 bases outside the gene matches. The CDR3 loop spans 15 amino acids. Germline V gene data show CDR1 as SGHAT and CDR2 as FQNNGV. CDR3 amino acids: CASRHTGAPRYEQYF. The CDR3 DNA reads TGTGCCAGCAGACACACAGGGGCCCCCCGCTACGAGCAGTACTTC.

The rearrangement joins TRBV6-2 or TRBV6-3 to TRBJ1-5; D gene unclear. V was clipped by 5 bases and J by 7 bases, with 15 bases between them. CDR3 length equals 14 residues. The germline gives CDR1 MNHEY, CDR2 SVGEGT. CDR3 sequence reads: CASSARATGQPQHF. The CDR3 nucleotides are TGTGCCAGCAGTGCCCGGGCCACGGGGCAGCCCCAGCATTTT.

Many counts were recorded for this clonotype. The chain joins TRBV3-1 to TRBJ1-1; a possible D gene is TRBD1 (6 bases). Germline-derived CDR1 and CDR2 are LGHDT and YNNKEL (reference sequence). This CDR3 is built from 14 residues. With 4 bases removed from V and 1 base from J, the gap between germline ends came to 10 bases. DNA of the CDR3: TGTGCCAGCAGCCCTGGACAGCCGAACACTGAAGCTTTCTTT. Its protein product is CASSPGQPNTEAFF. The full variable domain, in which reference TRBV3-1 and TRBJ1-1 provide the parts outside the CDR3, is DTAVSQTPKYLVTQMGNDKSIKCEQNLGHDTMYWYKQDSKKFLKIMFSYNNKELIINETVPNRFSPKSPDKAHLNLHINSLELGDSAVYFCASSPGQPNTEAFFGQGTRLTVV.

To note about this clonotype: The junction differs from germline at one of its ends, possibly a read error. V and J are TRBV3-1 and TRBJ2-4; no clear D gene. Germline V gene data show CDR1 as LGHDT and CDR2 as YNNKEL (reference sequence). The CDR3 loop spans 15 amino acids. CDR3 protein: CVSSSKLKRSDIQYF. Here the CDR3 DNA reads TGTGTCAGCAGCTCAAAACTTAAAAGGTCAGACATTCAGTACTTC.

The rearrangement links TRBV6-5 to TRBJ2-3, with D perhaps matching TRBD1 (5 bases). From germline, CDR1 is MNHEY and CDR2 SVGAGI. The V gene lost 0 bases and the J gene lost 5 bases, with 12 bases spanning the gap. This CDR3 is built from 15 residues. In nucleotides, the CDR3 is TGTGCCAGCAGTTACTCGATTGGGGCGATAGATACGCAGTATTTT. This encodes CASSYSIGAIDTQYF.

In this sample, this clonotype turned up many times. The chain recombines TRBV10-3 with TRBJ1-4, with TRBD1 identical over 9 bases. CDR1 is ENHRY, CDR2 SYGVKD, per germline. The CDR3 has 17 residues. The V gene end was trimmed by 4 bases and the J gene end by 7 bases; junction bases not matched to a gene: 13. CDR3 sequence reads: CAISAGQPGQGGEKLFF. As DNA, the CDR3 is TGTGCCATCAGTGCCGGCCAACCGGGACAGGGAGGTGAAAAACTGTTTTTT.

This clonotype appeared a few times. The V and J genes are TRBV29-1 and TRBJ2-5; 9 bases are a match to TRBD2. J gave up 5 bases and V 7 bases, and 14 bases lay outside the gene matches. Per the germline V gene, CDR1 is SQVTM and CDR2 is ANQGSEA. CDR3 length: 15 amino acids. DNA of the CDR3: TGCAGCGCCGCCGGATTAGCGGGAGCCGGTGAGACCCAGTACTTC. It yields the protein CSAAGLAGAGETQYF.

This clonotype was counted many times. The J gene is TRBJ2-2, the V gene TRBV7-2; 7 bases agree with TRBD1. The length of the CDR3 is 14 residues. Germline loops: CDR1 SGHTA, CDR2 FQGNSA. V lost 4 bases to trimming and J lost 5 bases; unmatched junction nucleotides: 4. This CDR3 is CASSSRQGTGELFF. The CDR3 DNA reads TGTGCCAGCAGCTCTCGACAGGGAACCGGGGAGCTGTTTTTT.

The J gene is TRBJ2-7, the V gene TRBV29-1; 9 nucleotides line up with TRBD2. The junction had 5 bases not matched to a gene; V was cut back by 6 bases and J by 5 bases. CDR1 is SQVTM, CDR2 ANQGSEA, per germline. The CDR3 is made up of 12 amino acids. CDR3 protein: CSVGGGGHEQYF. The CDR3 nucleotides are TGCAGCGTGGGCGGGGGGGGGCACGAGCAGTACTTC.

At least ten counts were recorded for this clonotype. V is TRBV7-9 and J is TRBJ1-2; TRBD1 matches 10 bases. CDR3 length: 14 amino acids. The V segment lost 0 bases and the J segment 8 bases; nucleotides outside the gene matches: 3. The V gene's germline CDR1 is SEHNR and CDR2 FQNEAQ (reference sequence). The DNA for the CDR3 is TGTGCCAGCAGCTTAGCTGGACAGGGGGAAGGCTACACCTTC. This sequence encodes CASSLAGQGEGYTF.

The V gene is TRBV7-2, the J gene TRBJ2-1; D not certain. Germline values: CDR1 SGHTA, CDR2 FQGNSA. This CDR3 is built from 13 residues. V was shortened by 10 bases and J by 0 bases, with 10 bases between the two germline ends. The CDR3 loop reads CATAASSYNEQFF. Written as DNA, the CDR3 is TGTGCCACCGCGGCCAGCTCCTACAATGAGCAGTTCTTC.

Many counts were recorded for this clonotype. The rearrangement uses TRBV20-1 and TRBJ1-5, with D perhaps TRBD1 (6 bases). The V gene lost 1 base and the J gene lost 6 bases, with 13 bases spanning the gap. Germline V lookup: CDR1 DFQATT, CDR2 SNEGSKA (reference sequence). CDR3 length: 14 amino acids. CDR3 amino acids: CSARVSGGRQPQHF. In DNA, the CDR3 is TGCAGTGCTAGAGTTTCCGGGGGCCGTCAGCCCCAGCATTTT.

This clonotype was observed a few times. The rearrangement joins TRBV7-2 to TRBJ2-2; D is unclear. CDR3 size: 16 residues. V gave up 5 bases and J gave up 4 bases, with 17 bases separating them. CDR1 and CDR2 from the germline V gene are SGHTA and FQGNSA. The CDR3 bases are TGTGCCAGCAGCGCTACTCCACTATTGAGCACCGGGGAGCTGTTTTTT. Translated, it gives CASSATPLLSTGELFF.

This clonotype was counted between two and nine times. CDR3 nucleotide sequence: TGTGCCAGCAGCCAGGGACTAGCGGGAGTGGACAATGAGCAGTTCTTC. Its translation: CASSQGLAGVDNEQFF. The rearrangement uses TRBV7-2 and TRBJ2-1; 14 positions agree with TRBD2. The CDR3 loop spans 16 amino acids. V was pared by 5 bases and J by 5 bases, with 5 bases of the junction left unmatched. Germline lookup yields CDR1 SGHTA and CDR2 FQGNSA.

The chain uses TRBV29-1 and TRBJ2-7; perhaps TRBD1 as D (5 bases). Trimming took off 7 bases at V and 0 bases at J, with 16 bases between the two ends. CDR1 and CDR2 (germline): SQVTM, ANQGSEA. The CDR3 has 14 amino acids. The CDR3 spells CSGPPTGSSYEQYF. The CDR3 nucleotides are TGCAGCGGGCCACCAACAGGTAGCTCCTACGAGCAGTACTTC.

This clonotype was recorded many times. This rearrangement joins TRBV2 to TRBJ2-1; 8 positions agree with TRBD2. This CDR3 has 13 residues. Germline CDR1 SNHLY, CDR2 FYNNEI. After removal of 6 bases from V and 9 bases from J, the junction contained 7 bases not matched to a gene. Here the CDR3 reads CASRPGGPGEQFF. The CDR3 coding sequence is TGTGCCAGCAGGCCGGGGGGGCCCGGTGAGCAGTTCTTC.

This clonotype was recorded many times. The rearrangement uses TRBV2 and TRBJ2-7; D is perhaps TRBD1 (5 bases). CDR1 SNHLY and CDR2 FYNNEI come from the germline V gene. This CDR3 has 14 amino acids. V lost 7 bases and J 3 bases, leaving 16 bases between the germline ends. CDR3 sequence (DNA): TGTGCCAGCATCAAAAAGCAGGGCAACTACGAGCAGTACTTC. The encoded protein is CASIKKQGNYEQYF. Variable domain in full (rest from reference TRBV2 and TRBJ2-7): EPEVTQTPSHQVTQMGQEVILRCVPISNHLYFYWYRQILGQKVEFLVSFYNNEISEKSEIFDDQFSVERPDGSNFTLKIRSTKLEDSAMYFCASIKKQGNYEQYFGPGTRLTVT.

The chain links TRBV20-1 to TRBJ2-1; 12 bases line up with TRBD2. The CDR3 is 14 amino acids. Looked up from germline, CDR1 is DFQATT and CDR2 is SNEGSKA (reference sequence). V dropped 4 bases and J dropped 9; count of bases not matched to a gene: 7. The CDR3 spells CSATGLAGRFEQFF. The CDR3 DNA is TGCAGTGCTACAGGACTAGCGGGAAGATTTGAGCAGTTCTTC.

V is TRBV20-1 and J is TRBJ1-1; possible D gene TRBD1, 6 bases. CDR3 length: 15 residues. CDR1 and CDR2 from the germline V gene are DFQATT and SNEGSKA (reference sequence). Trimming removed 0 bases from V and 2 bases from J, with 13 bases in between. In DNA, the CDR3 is TGCAGTGCTAGAGATCTGGGGGGCCCAAACACTGAAGCTTTCTTT. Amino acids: CSARDLGGPNTEAFF.

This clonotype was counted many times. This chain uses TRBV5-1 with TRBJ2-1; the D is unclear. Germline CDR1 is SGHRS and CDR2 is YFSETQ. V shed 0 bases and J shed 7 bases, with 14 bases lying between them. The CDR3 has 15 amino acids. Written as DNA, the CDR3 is TGCGCCAGCAGCTTGGAAGCCCAGAGTTGGAATGAGCAGTTCTTC. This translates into CASSLEAQSWNEQFF.

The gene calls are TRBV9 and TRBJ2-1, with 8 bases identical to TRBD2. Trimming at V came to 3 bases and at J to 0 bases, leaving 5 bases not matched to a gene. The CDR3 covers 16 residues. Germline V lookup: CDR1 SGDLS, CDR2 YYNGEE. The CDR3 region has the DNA TGTGCCAGCAGCGCCAATAGCGGGGTCTCCTACAATGAGCAGTTCTTC. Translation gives CASSANSGVSYNEQFF.